The clone carrying this TCR beta chain was detected only a few times. This CDR3 region has 17 residues. Between the trimmed V and J ends, which lost 5 bases and 11 bases, there was a span of 27 bases. Germline CDR1 SGHAT, CDR2 FQNNGV. The PCR contained 60 Vbeta and 13 Jbeta primers. This table comes from immunoSEQ multiplex PCR, and its TCRdb copy is limited to in-frame clones, with some not included. The repertoire includes approximately 190,000 clones, about 84% of them detected once, and 3.8% sits in the top ten. This record belongs to a study of cytomegalovirus exposure and HLA in healthy donors. The J gene is TRBJ1-4, the V gene TRBV11-2; D uncertain. The source is a man aged 45-65 years in good health and CMV-seronegative. Sequencing used PBMCs. The CDR3 sequence is CASSMTIVRGGDGKLFF. The DNA for the CDR3 is TGTGCCAGCAGCATGACCATAGTAAGAGGAGGTGACGGGAAACTGTTTTTT.